The rows below give T cell receptor beta chains drawn from one sample of a study of Ad26.COV2.S vaccination and SARS-CoV-2 variants. TCRdb's table, derived via immunoSEQ multiplex PCR, lists solely in-frame clones and lacks some. The table includes approximately 420,000 clones, around nine tenths detected once. This material consisted of peripheral blood, taken in a trial of Ad26.COV2.S vaccine versus placebo. The receptors come from a person aged 18 to 65 who received the Ad26.COV2.S COVID-19 vaccine or a placebo. CDR3s include the opening cysteine and the closing phenylalanine or tryptophan. The D gene is left open where the match is weak. Only some rows state a clone size, as once, few, many or a class for expanded clones.

V gene,J gene,clone size,D gene,CDR3 length,CDR3 protein,CDR3 DNA
TRBV10-3,TRBJ1-2,-,-,15,CAISEVPERGYGYTF,TGTGCCATCAGTGAGGTGCCGGAGCGGGGCTATGGCTACACCTTC
TRBV6-4,TRBJ2-3,-,-,15,CASRAAGGVTDTQYF,TGTGCCAGCAGAGCGGCTGGGGGTGTCACAGATACGCAGTATTTT
TRBV6-2/TRBV6-3,TRBJ2-1,-,-,14,CASSRDLKPHEQFF,TGTGCCAGCAGTCGGGACTTAAAACCCCATGAGCAGTTCTTC
TRBV13,TRBJ2-3,once,TRBD2,18,CASSHKRGLADLTDTQYF,TGTGCCAGCAGCCATAAACGGGGACTAGCGGACCTTACAGATACGCAGTATTTT
TRBV28,TRBJ2-7,-,-,11,CASSDPYEQYF,TGTGCCAGCAGCGATCCCTACGAGCAGTACTTC
TRBV4-3,TRBJ2-6,-,TRBD1,17,CASSQRDRYSGANVLTF,TGCGCCAGCAGCCAAAGGGACAGGTACTCTGGGGCCAACGTCCTGACTTTC
TRBV5-1,TRBJ2-2,-,-,16,CASSLAAGRGTGELFF,TGCGCCAGCAGCTTGGCCGCGGGTCGCGGCACCGGGGAGCTGTTTTTT
TRBV4-1,TRBJ2-1,-,-,14,CASSQVGASNEQFF,TGCGCCAGCAGCCAGGTCGGTGCGTCGAATGAGCAGTTCTTC
TRBV28,TRBJ1-6,-,-,12,CASSLPGSPLHF,TGTGCCAGCAGCTTGCCTGGATCACCCCTCCACTTT
TRBV6-6,TRBJ1-1,-,-,12,CASSTVSTEAFF,TGTGCCAGTTCCACGGTTTCCACTGAAGCTTTCTTT
TRBV6-5,TRBJ1-6,-,TRBD1,13,CASRQGIESPLHF,TGTGCCAGCCGACAGGGGATCGAGTCACCCCTCCACTTT
TRBV6-5,TRBJ2-1,-,TRBD1,15,CASRTGTGNFDEQFF,TGTGCCAGCAGAACCGGGACAGGGAATTTCGATGAGCAGTTCTTC
TRBV6-2/TRBV6-3,TRBJ2-4,-,TRBD1,17,CASSYRDRGRAKNIQYF,TGTGCCAGCAGTTACCGGGACAGGGGGCGAGCCAAAAACATTCAGTACTTC
TRBV6-2/TRBV6-3,TRBJ2-7,-,-,16,CASSSIYTGHFYEQYF,TGTGCCAGCAGTTCCATCTATACGGGACATTTCTACGAGCAGTACTTC
TRBV7-9,TRBJ2-1,-,TRBD1,19,CASSFRQGALRGSYNEQFF,TGTGCCAGCAGCTTTAGACAGGGGGCCCTCCGAGGGTCCTACAATGAGCAGTTCTTC
TRBV27,TRBJ2-7,-,TRBD1,15,CASSLLAGGSYEQYF,TGTGCCAGCAGTTTATTGGCAGGGGGCTCCTACGAGCAGTACTTC
TRBV7-2,TRBJ2-7,-,TRBD2,17,CASSMGLAGGPSYEQYF,TGTGCCAGCAGCATGGGACTAGCGGGGGGCCCCTCCTACGAGCAGTACTTC
TRBV6-5,TRBJ2-1,-,TRBD2,16,CASSYPTGLAGNEQFF,TGTGCCAGCAGTTACCCCACGGGACTAGCGGGCAATGAGCAGTTCTTC
TRBV9,TRBJ1-5,-,-,14,CASSVGGRNQPQHF,TGTGCCAGCAGCGTAGGCGGAAGAAATCAGCCCCAGCATTTT
TRBV5-1,TRBJ2-1,-,-,15,CASSLGAGAYNEQFF,TGCGCCAGCAGCTTGGGTGCGGGCGCGTACAATGAGCAGTTCTTC
TRBV7-8,TRBJ2-1,-,TRBD1,15,CASSFQDRGFDEQFF,TGTGCCAGCAGCTTTCAGGACAGGGGGTTTGATGAGCAGTTCTTC
TRBV19,TRBJ2-1,few,TRBD2,15,CASSISGGSWDEQFF,TGTGCCAGTAGTATTAGCGGGGGCTCCTGGGATGAGCAGTTCTTC
TRBV30,TRBJ2-2,few,-,15,CAWNEGRGFTGELFF,TGTGCCTGGAACGAGGGAAGGGGCTTCACCGGGGAGCTGTTTTTT
TRBV30,TRBJ1-1,-,-,11,CAWSVGPEAFF,TGTGCCTGGAGTGTAGGGCCGGAAGCTTTCTTT
TRBV11-2,TRBJ1-1,-,-,16,CASSLGRKTVNTEAFF,TGTGCCAGCAGCTTAGGCAGAAAGACGGTGAACACTGAAGCTTTCTTT
TRBV19,TRBJ1-2,-,-,15,CASSPAGPENYGYTF,TGTGCCAGTAGTCCCGCCGGGCCGGAGAACTATGGCTACACCTTC
TRBV3-1/TRBV3-2,TRBJ2-1,once,-,14,CASSQGTRGNEQFF,TGTGCCAGCAGCCAGGGGACAAGGGGCAATGAGCAGTTCTTC
TRBV23-1,TRBJ1-3,-,TRBD1,16,CASSSTDRGAGNTIYF,TGCGCCAGCAGCTCGACGGACAGGGGGGCTGGAAACACCATATATTTT
TRBV19,TRBJ2-7,-,-,14,CASRFGAPFREQYF,TGTGCCAGTCGTTTTGGGGCCCCCTTTCGAGAGCAGTACTTC
TRBV28,TRBJ1-4,-,-,15,CASSSLGGANEKLFF,TGTGCCAGCAGTTCACTCGGGGGGGCCAATGAAAAACTGTTTTTT
TRBV5-6,TRBJ2-3,-,-,13,CASSLGSTDTQYF,TGTGCCAGCAGCTTGGGGAGCACAGATACGCAGTATTTT
TRBV5-4,TRBJ1-6,-,TRBD1,15,CASSFRDRPNSPLHF,TGTGCCAGCAGCTTCCGGGACAGACCTAATTCACCCCTCCACTTT
TRBV7-2,TRBJ2-5,-,TRBD2,14,CANSRLGGEETQYF,TGTGCCAACTCGCGCCTGGGGGGGGAAGAGACCCAGTACTTC
TRBV6-2/TRBV6-3,TRBJ2-2,few,-,12,CASSYSTGELFF,TGTGCCAGCAGTTACTCGACCGGGGAGCTGTTTTTT
TRBV6-5,TRBJ1-2,-,-,11,CASSLGVRVHF,TGTGCCAGCAGCCTAGGGGTTCGTGTCCACTTC
TRBV7-9,TRBJ2-2,-,-,15,CASSYDGQNTGELFF,TGTGCCAGCAGCTATGACGGCCAGAACACCGGGGAGCTGTTTTTT
TRBV6-5,TRBJ2-7,-,-,14,CASSTGISSYEQYF,TGTGCCAGCAGTACAGGGATCAGCTCCTACGAGCAGTACTTC
TRBV7-8,TRBJ2-4,-,-,16,CASSSLGGGQKNIQYF,TGTGCCAGCAGCTCCCTAGGAGGGGGCCAGAAAAACATTCAGTACTTC
TRBV2,TRBJ2-2,many,TRBD1,13,CASRAGGPGELFF,TGTGCCAGCAGGGCAGGGGGCCCCGGGGAGCTGTTTTTT
TRBV11-1,TRBJ1-6,-,TRBD1,15,CASSLGDRGHSPLHF,TGTGCCAGCAGCTTAGGGGACAGAGGACACTCACCCCTCCACTTT
TRBV7-9,TRBJ1-2,-,TRBD1,14,CASSLSDRDYGYTF,TGTGCCAGCAGTTTAAGCGACAGGGACTATGGCTACACCTTC
TRBV2,TRBJ2-7,-,-,16,CASLKSRDDFPYEQYF,TGTGCCAGCTTAAAAAGCAGGGACGATTTTCCTTACGAGCAGTACTTC
TRBV4-1,TRBJ2-7,-,-,15,CASSQAQVLTYEQYF,TGCGCCAGCAGCCAAGCGCAGGTCTTAACCTACGAGCAGTACTTC
TRBV2,TRBJ2-1,-,-,11,CASSEDRVMLF,TGTGCCAGCAGTGAAGACAGGGTAATGCTCTTC
TRBV7-9,TRBJ2-5,-,-,13,CASSASGQETQYF,TGTGCCAGCAGCGCAAGCGGGCAAGAGACCCAGTACTTC
TRBV28,TRBJ1-6,-,-,16,CASTGALPRFNSPLHF,TGTGCCAGCACAGGGGCCCTACCTAGGTTTAATTCACCCCTCCACTTT
TRBV7-9,TRBJ2-3,-,TRBD1,16,CASSLDLGQGTDTQYF,TGTGCCAGCAGCTTAGACTTAGGACAGGGCACAGATACGCAGTATTTT
TRBV2,TRBJ1-5,-,-,18,CASSETPRGLNSNQPQHF,TGTGCCAGCAGTGAAACCCCAAGGGGGTTGAATAGCAATCAGCCCCAGCATTTT